This T cell receptor beta chain was identified during a study of blood T cell repertoires in COVID-19. Here immunoSEQ multiplex PCR was the method, and the copy in TCRdb shows in-frame clones only, minus some. The sample includes roughly 220,000 clones, 90% seen only once; the top ten take approximately 15%. Cohorts were determined from participant-reported clinical history. The sample consisted of PBMCs or T cells enriched from blood (not recorded which). The clonotype was recovered from a man aged 25 to 40 who had been exposed to COVID-19.

The CDR3 protein is CASSPPSESNTQYF. CDR3 in DNA: TGTGCCAGCTCACCACCCTCGGAGTCGAATACGCAGTATTTT. The V and J genes are TRBV18 and TRBJ2-3; D is unresolved. V was clipped by 0 bases and J by 7 bases, with 11 bases between them. Germline CDR1 reads KGHSH; CDR2 reads LQKENI. This CDR3 has 14 amino acids.